This T cell receptor (beta chain) was documented in a study of identical twins. This clonotype was observed a few times. Its target is not known. Study-wide results and caveats: Weaker excess twin sharing was seen among beta out-of-frame sequences.

MiXCR was run by TCRdb on the 5' RACE reads, yielding one entry per CDR3 protein. The table records 420,000 or so distinct CDR3 sequences, under 20% of them present only once. The germline V gene encodes CDR1 DFQATT and CDR2 SNEGSKA (reference sequence). CDR3 length: 15 amino acids. The J segment lost 8 bases and the V segment lost 1 base, leaving 9 bases of the junction unmatched. This TCR came from a man over 45 in good health. The gene calls are TRBV20-1 and TRBJ2-1, with 9 positions matching TRBD2. Source material: naive T cells sorted from blood. CDR3 region: CSARGGGTSFDEQFF. The CDR3 nucleotides read TGCAGTGCTAGAGGCGGGGGGACTAGCTTCGATGAGCAGTTCTTC.